This T cell receptor (beta chain) was sequenced in a study of shared clonotypes between healthy human individuals. The study's findings and limits: Non-shared clonotypes showed lower generation probabilities than clonotypes common to all four donors. Clonotype sharing levels among donors were expected to vary with sequencing depth.

About this clone: Its antigen is unknown.

The assay was immunoSEQ multiplex PCR, and TCRdb's table has in-frame clones only and misses some. The table records about 1.5 million clones, 95% to 99% of them present only once. Trimming took 5 bases from V and 0 from J, leaving 21 bases between them. The CDR3 consists of 18 residues. Germline CDR1 reads LNHDA; CDR2 reads SQIVND (reference sequence). The chain joins TRBV19 to TRBJ2-3; possibly TRBD1 or TRBD2 for D (5 bases each). Material: naive CD4+ T cells sorted from blood. Subset: CD45RA+ positively selected. The TCR originated in a man aged 25-45 years in good health. In DNA, the CDR3 is TGTGCCAGTAGTTCCCCTGTACCGGGGCCGGTTAGCACAGATACGCAGTATTTT. It encodes CASSSPVPGPVSTDTQYF.